One sample yielded the 5 T cell receptor beta chains listed below, sequenced in a study of cytomegalovirus exposure and HLA in healthy donors. PCR involved 60 Vbeta and 13 Jbeta primers. Assay used: immunoSEQ multiplex PCR; TCRdb lists only in-frame clones, some missing. This table holds roughly 70,000 clones, 60% to 85% found once. Sequencing was carried out using PBMCs. The receptors shown here come from a man between 65 and 80 years old in good health and CMV-seronegative.

The chain is built from TRBV5-5 and TRBJ1-4; D gene unclear. V was pared by 4 bases and J by 0 bases, with 13 bases between. The CDR3 contains 16 residues. Germline V lookup: CDR1 SGHKS, CDR2 YYEKEE (reference sequence). The CDR3 nucleotides are TGTGCCAGCAGCGCTATCATACCCCCAACTAATGAAAAACTGTTTTTT. It specifies CASSAIIPPTNEKLFF. Using reference TRBV5-5 and TRBJ1-4 for the parts outside the CDR3, the full variable domain is DAGVTQSPTHLIKTRGQQVTLRCSPISGHKSVSWYQQVLGQGPQFIFQYYEKEERGRGNFPDRFSARQFPNYSSELNVNALLLGDSALYLCASSAIIPPTNEKLFFGSGTQLSVL.

The CDR3 DNA sequence: TGTGCCAGCAGTATCCTAGCGGGGGGGCCCGATACGCAGTATTTT. Amino acid sequence: CASSILAGGPDTQYF. The V gene is TRBV2, the J gene TRBJ2-3, with TRBD2 matching 12 bases. Losses at the gene ends were 5 bases for V and 6 bases for J; bases not matched to a gene: 6. Germline V gene sequence: CDR1 SNHLY, CDR2 FYNNEI. The CDR3 totals 15 residues.

The chain couples TRBV6-5 to TRBJ2-1; a possible D gene is TRBD1 (5 bases). The CDR3 consists of 13 residues. Germline CDR1 MNHEY, CDR2 SVGAGI. Between the trimmed V and J ends, which lost 2 bases and 7 bases, there was a span of 9 bases. CDR3 DNA: TGTGCCAGCAGTTACCTACCAGGGAATGAGCAGTTCTTC. Residues: CASSYLPGNEQFF.

The chain carries TRBV7-2 and TRBJ1-4; 7 nucleotides agree with TRBD1. Germline assignment: CDR1 SGHTA and CDR2 FQGNSA. Trimming at V came to 4 bases and at J to 5 bases, leaving 4 bases not matched to a gene. The CDR3 covers 14 residues. CDR3 in DNA: TGTGCCAGCAGCTCGGGACAGATGAATGAAAAACTGTTTTTT. It is translated as CASSSGQMNEKLFF.

V usage is TRBV19 and J usage is TRBJ2-2; 8 bases line up with TRBD1. V lost 6 bases to trimming and J lost 1 base; unmatched junction nucleotides: 7. Germline V gives CDR1 LNHDA, CDR2 SQIVND (reference sequence). The CDR3 runs 16 residues. The CDR3 reads CASSLGQGRNTGELFF. The CDR3 nucleotides read TGTGCCAGTAGCCTCGGACAGGGAAGGAACACCGGGGAGCTGTTTTTT. The variable domain in full, completed from reference TRBV19 and TRBJ2-2, reads DGGITQSPKYLFRKEGQNVTLSCEQNLNHDAMYWYRQDPGQGLRLIYYSQIVNDFQKGDIAEGYSVSREKKESFPLTVTSAQKNPTAFYLCASSLGQGRNTGELFFGEGSRLTVL.